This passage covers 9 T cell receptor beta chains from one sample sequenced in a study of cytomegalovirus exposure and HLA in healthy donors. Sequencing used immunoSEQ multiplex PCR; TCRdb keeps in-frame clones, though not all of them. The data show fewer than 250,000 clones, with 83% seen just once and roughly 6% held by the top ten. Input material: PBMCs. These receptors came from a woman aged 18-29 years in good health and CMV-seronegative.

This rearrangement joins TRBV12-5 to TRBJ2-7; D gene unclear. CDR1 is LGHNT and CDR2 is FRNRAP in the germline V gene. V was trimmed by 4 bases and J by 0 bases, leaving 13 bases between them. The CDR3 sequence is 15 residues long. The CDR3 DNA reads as TGTGCTAGTGGTTCCCCTACCAAGAGCTCCTACGAGCAGTACTTC. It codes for CASGSPTKSSYEQYF.

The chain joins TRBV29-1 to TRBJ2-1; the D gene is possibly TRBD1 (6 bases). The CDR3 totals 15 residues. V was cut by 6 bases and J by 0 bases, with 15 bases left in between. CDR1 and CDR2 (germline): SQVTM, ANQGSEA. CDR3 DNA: TGCAGCGTGATGAGGGGGTTCAGCTCCTACAATGAGCAGTTCTTC. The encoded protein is CSVMRGFSSYNEQFF.

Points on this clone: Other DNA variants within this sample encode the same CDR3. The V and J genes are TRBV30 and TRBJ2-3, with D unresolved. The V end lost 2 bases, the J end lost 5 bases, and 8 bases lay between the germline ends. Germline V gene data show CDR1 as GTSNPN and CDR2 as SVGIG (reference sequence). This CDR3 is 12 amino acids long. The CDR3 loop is CAWSPRGDTQYF. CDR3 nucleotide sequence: TGTGCCTGGAGTCCTCGCGGAGATACGCAGTATTTT.

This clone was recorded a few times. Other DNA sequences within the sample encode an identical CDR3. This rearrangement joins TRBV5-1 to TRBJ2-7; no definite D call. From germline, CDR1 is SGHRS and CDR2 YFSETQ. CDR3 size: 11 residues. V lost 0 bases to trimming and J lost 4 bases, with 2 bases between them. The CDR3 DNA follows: TGCGCCAGCAGCTTGGGGTACGAGCAGTACTTC. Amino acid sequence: CASSLGYEQYF.

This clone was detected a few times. For the CDR3, the DNA is TGTGCCTGTAGGGGGCGGGATGGCAATCAGCCCCAGCATTTT. Its translation: CACRGRDGNQPQHF. The chain joins TRBV30 to TRBJ1-5; TRBD1 agrees at 7 bases. Germline assignment: CDR1 GTSNPN and CDR2 SVGIG (reference sequence). The V and J ends lost 6 bases and 2 bases, in that order; junction bases with no gene match: 7. This CDR3 spans 14 amino acids.

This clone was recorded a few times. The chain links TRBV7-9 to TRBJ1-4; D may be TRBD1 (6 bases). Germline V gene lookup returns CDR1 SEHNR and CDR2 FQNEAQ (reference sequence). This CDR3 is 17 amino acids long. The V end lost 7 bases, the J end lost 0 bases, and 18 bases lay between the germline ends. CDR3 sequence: CASTTRGGTTTNEKLFF. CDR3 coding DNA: TGTGCCAGCACCACGAGGGGGGGCACAACAACTAATGAAAAACTGTTTTTT.

The CDR3 protein is CASSSWTGDNEKLFF. The CDR3 nucleotides read TGTGCCAGCAGCTCTTGGACAGGAGACAATGAAAAACTGTTTTTT. The chain couples TRBV5-4 to TRBJ1-4; 7 bases map to TRBD1. The CDR3 sequence is 15 residues long. With V trimmed by 3 bases and J by 5 bases, 7 bases remained unmatched. Germline assignment: CDR1 SGHNT and CDR2 YYREEE (reference sequence).

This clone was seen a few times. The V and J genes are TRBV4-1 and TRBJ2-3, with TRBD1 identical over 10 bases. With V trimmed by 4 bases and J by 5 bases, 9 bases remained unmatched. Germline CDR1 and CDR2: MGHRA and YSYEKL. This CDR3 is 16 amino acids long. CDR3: CASSPGGTGAIDTQYF. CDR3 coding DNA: TGCGCCAGCAGCCCCGGTGGGACAGGGGCCATAGATACGCAGTATTTT.

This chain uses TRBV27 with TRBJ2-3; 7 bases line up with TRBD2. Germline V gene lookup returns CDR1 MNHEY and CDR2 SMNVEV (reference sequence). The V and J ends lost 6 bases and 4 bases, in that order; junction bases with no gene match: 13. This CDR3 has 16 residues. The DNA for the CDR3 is TGTGCCAGCAGGATGGGGCGGGAGAACTCTGCAGATACGCAGTATTTT. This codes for CASRMGRENSADTQYF.